Each of the 22 T cell receptor beta chains below was sequenced from the same sample in a study of blood T cell repertoires in COVID-19. Sequenced by immunoSEQ multiplex PCR; TCRdb stores in-frame clones only, minus some. The table lists under 250,000 clones, 84% of them singletons, with 1.8% in the top ten. Sequencing was carried out using PBMCs or T cells enriched from blood (not recorded which). The receptors originated from a man aged 60-69 years who had recovered from COVID-19.

The gene calls are TRBV6-5 and TRBJ1-1, with 7 bases fitting TRBD1. This CDR3 is 13 amino acids long. Germline CDR1 and CDR2: MNHEY and SVGAGI. Germline trimming cut 2 bases from V and 3 bases from J; bases unmatched to any gene: 0. CDR3 in DNA: TGTGCCAGCAGTTACGGACAGGACACTGAAGCTTTCTTT. This sequence encodes CASSYGQDTEAFF.

This chain uses TRBV10-3 with TRBJ1-1; the D is unclear. Trimming cost V 2 bases and J 4 bases, with 11 bases left between them. This CDR3 spans 14 amino acids. Germline-derived CDR1 and CDR2 are ENHRY and SYGVKD. The CDR3 bases are TGTGCCATCAGTGAGCCCGGGTTCGGCACTGAAGCTTTCTTT. It yields the protein CAISEPGFGTEAFF.

This clone was recorded a few times. The rearrangement links TRBV11-2 to TRBJ1-1, with 9 bases fitting TRBD1. Germline trimming cut 4 bases from V and 2 bases from J; bases unmatched to any gene: 8. The CDR3 is 16 amino acids. Germline V gene sequence: CDR1 SGHAT, CDR2 FQNNGV. The CDR3 DNA reads TGTGCCAGCAGCTCAAGGGACAGGGTATCAAACACTGAAGCTTTCTTT. As protein: CASSSRDRVSNTEAFF.

The V call is TRBV7-6, the J call TRBJ1-4; 7 nucleotides match TRBD1. Germline V gene lookup returns CDR1 SGHVS and CDR2 FNYEAQ. The trim removed 5 bases at V and 2 bases at J, leaving 20 bases unmatched. The CDR3 is 20 amino acids. The CDR3 is CASSSSPPGRGVITNEKLFF. The CDR3 coding sequence is TGTGCCAGCAGCAGCAGCCCCCCGGGCAGGGGGGTCATCACTAATGAAAAACTGTTTTTT.

The chain is built from TRBV15 and TRBJ1-4; the match to TRBD1 covers 9 bases. CDR3 length equals 14 residues. Trimming took 8 bases from V and 4 from J; bases not matched to a gene: 5. CDR1 and CDR2 (germline): LNHNV, YYDKDF (reference sequence). The CDR3: CATQMDRGNEKLFF. DNA for the CDR3: TGTGCCACCCAGATGGACAGGGGTAATGAAAAACTGTTTTTT.

The chain employs TRBV20-1 and TRBJ1-1; D gene unclear. The CDR3 is 10 residues long. Looked up from germline, CDR1 is DFQATT and CDR2 is SNEGSKA (reference sequence). Trimming removed 6 bases at V and 3 bases at J, with 5 bases between. The CDR3 sequence: CSARHTEAFF. Written as DNA, the CDR3 is TGCAGTGCCAGGCACACTGAAGCTTTCTTT.

This clone appeared a few times. In nucleotides, the CDR3 is TGTGCCAGCAGCTTACCGGGACAGGGGGCTTGGTATGGCTACACCTTC. Amino acids: CASSLPGQGAWYGYTF. V gene TRBV7-2 combines with J gene TRBJ1-2; TRBD1 matches 12 bases. Germline CDR1 SGHTA, CDR2 FQGNSA. This CDR3 is 16 amino acids long. V was pared by 2 bases and J by 5 bases, with 6 bases of the junction left unmatched.

The table lists this clone with a count of one. The chain joins TRBV5-1 to TRBJ2-7; 7 bases are shared with TRBD1. This CDR3 spans 15 amino acids. CDR1 is SGHRS, CDR2 YFSETQ, per germline. The ends lost 3 bases at V and 3 bases at J; junction bases unmatched: 9. CDR3 residues: CASSSLADRVYEQYF. As DNA, the CDR3 is TGCGCCAGCAGCTCTCTGGCCGACAGGGTCTACGAGCAGTACTTC. Full variable domain (outside the CDR3, taken from reference TRBV5-1 and TRBJ2-7): KAGVTQTPRYLIKTRGQQVTLSCSPISGHRSVSWYQQTPGQGLQFLFEYFSETQRNKGNFPGRFSGRQFSNSRSEMNVSTLELGDSALYLCASSSLADRVYEQYFGPGTRLTVT.

This clone was observed a handful of times. The genes are TRBV7-8 and TRBJ2-1, with 7 bases matching TRBD2. Germline-derived CDR1 and CDR2 are SGHVS and FQNEAQ. The ends lost 1 base at V and 8 bases at J; junction bases unmatched: 8. The CDR3 contains 15 residues. The CDR3 DNA is TGTGCCAGCAGCTTAGAGGGGAGGGTATCGGATGAGCAGTTCTTC. As protein: CASSLEGRVSDEQFF.

In this sample, this clone turned up a few times. The chain has TRBV6-5 and TRBJ1-5; perhaps TRBD1 as D (5 bases). CDR3 length: 14 amino acids. Germline values: CDR1 MNHEY, CDR2 SVGAGI. The V and J ends lost 8 bases and 5 bases respectively, with 16 bases between them. The CDR3 is CASSETGVDQPQHF. CDR3 DNA sequence: TGTGCCAGCTCGGAAACGGGGGTAGATCAGCCCCAGCATTTT.

This rearrangement joins TRBV7-3 to TRBJ2-6; D remains unclear. Trimming took off 5 bases at V and 0 bases at J, with 8 bases between the two ends. The CDR3 loop spans 15 amino acids. The germline V gene encodes CDR1 SGHTA and CDR2 FQGTGA. The CDR3 bases are TGTGCCAGCAGCCAGGATAGCTCTGGGGCCAACGTCCTGACTTTC. Protein sequence: CASSQDSSGANVLTF.

The chain recombines TRBV7-2 with TRBJ2-3; D is unclear. The V end lost 1 base, the J end lost 4 bases, and 6 bases lay between the germline ends. The CDR3 is 13 residues long. Germline CDR1 is SGHTA and CDR2 is FQGNSA. The CDR3 DNA follows: TGTGCCAGCAGCTTAGAAACACCAGATACGCAGTATTTT. Translation: CASSLETPDTQYF.

The chain has TRBV18 and TRBJ2-5, with D uncertain. The V end was cut by 0 bases, the J end by 5 bases, with 13 bases between. CDR3 size: 15 residues. CDR1 and CDR2 (germline): KGHSH, LQKENI. The CDR3 DNA sequence: TGTGCCAGCTCACCACCGTACGGAGACGGGGAGACCCAGTACTTC. It translates to CASSPPYGDGETQYF.

The genes are TRBV7-2 and TRBJ2-3; 7 bases are a match to TRBD2. From germline, CDR1 is SGHTA and CDR2 FQGNSA. CDR3 length: 15 amino acids. The V and J ends lost 4 bases and 0 bases, in that order; junction bases with no gene match: 4. CDR3 in DNA: TGTGCCAGCAGCTATAGCGGGCCGAGCACAGATACGCAGTATTTT. It encodes CASSYSGPSTDTQYF.

This rearrangement joins TRBV6-5 to TRBJ2-2, with TRBD2 matching over 8 bases. This CDR3 is built from 15 residues. Germline V CDR1 and CDR2: MNHEY, SVGAGI. Losses at the gene ends were 9 bases for V and 0 bases for J; bases not matched to a gene: 6. The CDR3 DNA sequence: TGTGCCAGGAGGACTAGCTGGGCGAACACCGGGGAGCTGTTTTTT. Protein product: CARRTSWANTGELFF.

This clone appeared once. The chain couples TRBV6-4 to TRBJ2-2; perhaps TRBD1 as D (6 bases). This CDR3 has 16 residues. Germline V CDR1 and CDR2: MRHNA, SNTAGT. V was cut by 4 bases and J by 0 bases, with 12 bases left in between. In DNA form, the CDR3 reads TGTGCCAGCAGTGCCACAGGGCCCACGAACACCGGGGAGCTGTTTTTT. It specifies CASSATGPTNTGELFF.

The chain recombines TRBV7-9 with TRBJ1-2; 8 bases fit TRBD1. The V gene end was trimmed by 5 bases and the J gene end by 3 bases; junction bases not matched to a gene: 8. Germline CDR1 is SEHNR and CDR2 is FQNEAQ (reference sequence). The CDR3 length is 15 residues. CDR3 protein: CASSPSGGSDYGYTF. CDR3 nucleotide sequence: TGTGCCAGCAGCCCTTCAGGGGGCTCCGACTATGGCTACACCTTC.

This clone was picked up a small number of times. This sequence joins TRBV6-2 or TRBV6-3 and TRBJ2-2, with a tentative D call TRBD1 (6 bases). V was shortened by 5 bases and J by 3 bases, with 13 bases between the two germline ends. The CDR3 covers 15 residues. Germline V lookup: CDR1 MNHEY, CDR2 SVGEGT. The CDR3 DNA reads TGTGCCAGCAGTCAACAGGGCCCCCACACCGGGGAGCTGTTTTTT. This codes for CASSQQGPHTGELFF.

The V and J genes are TRBV29-1 and TRBJ1-2; 8 nucleotides align to TRBD1. CDR1 and CDR2 from the germline V gene are SQVTM and ANQGSEA. Unmatched junction bases numbered 11, after V lost 0 bases and J lost 8 bases. The length of the CDR3 is 15 residues. This CDR3 reads CSVEEDRDLFLGYTF. Written as DNA, the CDR3 is TGCAGCGTTGAAGAGGACAGGGACTTATTCCTCGGCTACACCTTC.

The chain employs TRBV4-2 and TRBJ2-3, with 10 bases lining up with TRBD1. Per the germline V gene, CDR1 is LGHNA and CDR2 is YNFKEQ. V lost 0 bases, J lost 4 bases, and 10 bases stayed unmatched. The CDR3 is 18 residues long. The CDR3 loop is CASSQEGYRTGGADTQYF. CDR3 sequence (DNA): TGTGCCAGCAGCCAAGAGGGTTATCGGACAGGGGGGGCAGATACGCAGTATTTT.

V gene TRBV6-2 or TRBV6-3 combines with J gene TRBJ1-5, with D unclear. V was trimmed by 0 bases and J by 4 bases, leaving 7 bases between them. The CDR3 runs to 14 residues. Germline assignment: CDR1 MNHEY and CDR2 SVGEGT. CDR3 protein: CASSYSWRNQPQHF. Written as DNA, the CDR3 is TGTGCCAGCAGTTACTCCTGGCGGAATCAGCCCCAGCATTTT.

The chain has TRBV7-2 and TRBJ2-7, with TRBD1 identical over 8 bases. V lost 3 bases to trimming and J lost 0 bases; unmatched junction nucleotides: 1. CDR1 SGHTA and CDR2 FQGNSA come from the germline V gene. The CDR3 extends over 14 amino acids. The CDR3, as DNA: TGTGCCAGCAGCTTCACAGGGGGCTCCTACGAGCAGTACTTC. Amino acid sequence: CASSFTGGSYEQYF. Filled out from reference TRBV7-2 and TRBJ2-7, the complete variable domain reads GAGVSQSPSNKVTEKGKDVELRCDPISGHTALYWYRQSLGQGLEFLIYFQGNSAPDKSGLPSDRFSAERTGGSVSTLTIQRTQQEDSAVYLCASSFTGGSYEQYFGPGTRLTVT.